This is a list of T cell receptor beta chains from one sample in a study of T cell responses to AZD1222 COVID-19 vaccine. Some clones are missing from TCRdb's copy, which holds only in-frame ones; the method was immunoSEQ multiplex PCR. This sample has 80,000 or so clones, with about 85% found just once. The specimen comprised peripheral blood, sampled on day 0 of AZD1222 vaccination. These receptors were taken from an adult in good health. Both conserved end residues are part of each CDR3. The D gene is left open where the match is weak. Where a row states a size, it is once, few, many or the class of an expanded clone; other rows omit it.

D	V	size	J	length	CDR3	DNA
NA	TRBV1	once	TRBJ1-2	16	CTSSQGRQKGSYGYTF	TGCACCAGCAGCCAAGGCCGCCAGAAGGGGAGCTATGGCTACACCTTC
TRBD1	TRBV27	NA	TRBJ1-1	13	CASSKDRVGEAFF	TGTGCCAGCAGTAAAGACAGGGTTGGTGAAGCTTTCTTT
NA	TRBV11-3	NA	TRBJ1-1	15	CASRLDSSGNTEAFF	TGTGCCAGCAGGCTGGACTCCTCGGGGAACACTGAAGCTTTCTTT
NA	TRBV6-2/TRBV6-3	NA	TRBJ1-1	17	CASSYTSRGRGNTEAFF	TGTGCCAGCAGTTACACGTCCAGGGGAAGGGGGAACACTGAAGCTTTCTTT
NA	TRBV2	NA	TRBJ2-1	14	CASSGGPGDNEQFF	TGTGCCAGCAGTGGAGGCCCCGGCGACAATGAGCAGTTCTTC
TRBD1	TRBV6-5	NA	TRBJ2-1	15	CASSPRQGSYNEQFF	TGTGCCAGCAGTCCGAGACAGGGCTCCTACAATGAGCAGTTCTTC
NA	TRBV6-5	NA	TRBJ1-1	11	CASRRHSEAFF	TGTGCCAGCAGGCGCCATTCTGAAGCTTTCTTT
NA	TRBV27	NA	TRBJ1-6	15	CASSLVKLNNSPLHF	TGTGCCAGCAGTTTAGTGAAACTAAATAATTCACCCCTCCACTTT
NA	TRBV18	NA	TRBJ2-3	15	CASSPSQLQADTQYF	TGTGCCAGCTCACCATCCCAACTTCAGGCGGATACGCAGTATTTT
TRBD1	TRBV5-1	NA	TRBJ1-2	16	CASSLAPDRGIYGYTF	TGCGCCAGCAGCTTGGCCCCGGACAGGGGAATCTATGGCTACACCTTC
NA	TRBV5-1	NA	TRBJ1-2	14	CASSLREANYGYTF	TGCGCCAGCAGCTTGAGGGAAGCTAACTATGGCTACACCTTC
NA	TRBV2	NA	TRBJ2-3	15	CASSDRTQATDTQYF	TGTGCCAGCAGTGACAGGACACAGGCCACAGATACGCAGTATTTT
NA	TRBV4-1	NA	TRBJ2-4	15	CASSPGIMAKNIQYF	TGCGCCAGCAGCCCTGGGATTATGGCCAAAAACATTCAGTACTTC
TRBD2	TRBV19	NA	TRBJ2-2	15	CASSIVAGGYGELFF	TGTGCCAGTAGTATAGTTGCGGGAGGGTACGGGGAGCTGTTTTTT
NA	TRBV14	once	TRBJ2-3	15	CASSQGITLADTQYF	TGTGCCAGCAGCCAGGGAATTACACTAGCTGATACGCAGTATTTT
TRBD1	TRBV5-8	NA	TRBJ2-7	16	CASSLVNRGNSYEQYF	TGTGCCAGCAGCTTGGTTAACAGGGGAAACTCCTACGAGCAGTACTTC
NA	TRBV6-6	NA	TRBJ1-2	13	CASSSQDGYGYTF	TGTGCCAGCAGTTCGCAGGACGGCTATGGCTACACCTTC
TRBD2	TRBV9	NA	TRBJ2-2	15	CASSMGLLNTGELFF	TGTGCCAGCAGCATGGGACTACTGAACACCGGGGAGCTGTTTTTT
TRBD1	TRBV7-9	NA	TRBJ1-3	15	CASSLDRRTGNTIYF	TGTGCCAGCAGCTTGGACAGGCGGACTGGAAACACCATATATTTT
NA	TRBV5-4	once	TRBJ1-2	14	CASSPWGDFYGYTF	TGTGCCAGCAGCCCCTGGGGGGACTTCTATGGCTACACCTTC
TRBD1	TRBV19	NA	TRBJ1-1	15	CASSFQDSGGTEAFF	TGTGCCAGTAGTTTCCAGGATTCAGGGGGCACTGAAGCTTTCTTT
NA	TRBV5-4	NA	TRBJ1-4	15	CASSLAGVANEKLFF	TGTGCCAGCAGCTTGGCGGGGGTAGCTAATGAAAAACTGTTTTTT
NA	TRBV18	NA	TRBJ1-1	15	CASSPNGGEGGQAFF	TGTGCCAGCTCACCCAATGGAGGTGAAGGTGGACAAGCTTTCTTT
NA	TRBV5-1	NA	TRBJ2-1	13	CASKGQLYNEQFF	TGCGCCAGCAAAGGCCAGCTCTACAATGAGCAGTTCTTC
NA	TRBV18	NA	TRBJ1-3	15	CASSPQGHSGNTIYF	TGTGCCAGCTCACCACAGGGCCACTCTGGAAACACCATATATTTT
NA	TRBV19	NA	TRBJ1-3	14	CASMEGSSGNTIYF	TGTGCCAGTATGGAGGGGAGCTCTGGAAACACCATATATTTT
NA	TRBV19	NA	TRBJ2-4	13	CASSIVQGNIQYF	TGTGCCAGTAGTATAGTGCAGGGGAACATTCAGTACTTC
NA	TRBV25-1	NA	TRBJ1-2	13	CASTGGGNYGYTF	TGTGCCAGCACGGGGGGTGGAAACTATGGCTACACCTTC
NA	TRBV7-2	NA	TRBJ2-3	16	CASSLRLAGHTDTQYF	TGTGCCAGCAGCTTACGGTTGGCAGGTCACACAGATACGCAGTATTTT
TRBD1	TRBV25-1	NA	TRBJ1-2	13	CASTPGQGNGYTF	TGTGCCAGCACCCCCGGACAGGGCAATGGCTACACCTTC
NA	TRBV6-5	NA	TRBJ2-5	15	CASSYSAGQGETQYF	TGTGCCAGCAGTTACTCGGCCGGGCAGGGAGAGACCCAGTACTTC
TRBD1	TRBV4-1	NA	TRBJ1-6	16	CASSRLDRARYSPLHF	TGCGCCAGCAGCCGCTTAGACAGGGCGAGATATTCACCCCTCCACTTT
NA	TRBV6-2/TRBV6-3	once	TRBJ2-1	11	CASSSHNEQFF	TGTGCCAGCAGCTCCCACAATGAGCAGTTCTTC
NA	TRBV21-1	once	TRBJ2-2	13	CASSKAWGGELFF	TGTGCCAGCAGCAAAGCGTGGGGTGGGGAGCTGTTTTTT
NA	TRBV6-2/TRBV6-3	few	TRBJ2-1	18	CASSYSPQLTRWDNEQFF	TGTGCCAGCAGTTACTCCCCCCAACTGACTAGATGGGACAATGAGCAGTTCTTC
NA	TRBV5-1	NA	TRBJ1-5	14	CASSLSAGKQPQHF	TGCGCCAGCAGCTTGTCGGCAGGTAAACAGCCCCAGCATTTT
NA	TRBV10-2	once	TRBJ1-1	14	CASSESGQGGVAFF	TGCGCCAGCAGTGAGTCCGGGCAGGGAGGCGTAGCTTTCTTT
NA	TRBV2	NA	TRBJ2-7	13	CASQQEGADEQYF	TGTGCCAGTCAACAGGAAGGGGCTGACGAGCAGTACTTC
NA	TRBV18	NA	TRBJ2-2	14	CASSPTRDTGELFF	TGTGCCAGCTCACCAACCAGGGACACCGGGGAGCTGTTTTTT
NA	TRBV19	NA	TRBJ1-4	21	CASSLSYPGGRAAATNEKLFF	TGTGCCAGTAGTCTATCTTACCCGGGCGGAAGGGCCGCCGCAACTAATGAAAAACTGTTTTTT
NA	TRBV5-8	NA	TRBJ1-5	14	CASRRRGSNQPQHF	TGTGCCAGCAGACGCAGGGGTAGCAATCAGCCCCAGCATTTT